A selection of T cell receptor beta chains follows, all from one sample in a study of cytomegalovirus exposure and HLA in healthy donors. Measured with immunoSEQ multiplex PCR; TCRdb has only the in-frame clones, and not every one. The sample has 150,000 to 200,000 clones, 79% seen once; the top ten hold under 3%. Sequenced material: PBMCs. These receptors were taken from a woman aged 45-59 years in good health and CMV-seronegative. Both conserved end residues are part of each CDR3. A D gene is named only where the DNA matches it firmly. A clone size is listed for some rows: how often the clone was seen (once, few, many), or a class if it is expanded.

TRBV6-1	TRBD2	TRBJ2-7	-	CASSEPDYMTSGSDEQYF	TGTGCCAGCAGTGAACCCGACTACATGACTAGCGGGAGCGACGAGCAGTACTTC
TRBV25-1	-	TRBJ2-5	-	CASSEGLTHQETQYF	TGTGCCAGCAGTGAGGGACTCACTCACCAAGAGACCCAGTACTTC
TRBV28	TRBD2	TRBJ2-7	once	CASSPRTRSYEQYF	TGTGCCAGCAGTCCTCGGACTAGATCCTACGAGCAGTACTTC
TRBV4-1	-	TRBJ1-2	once	CASSQEDRRYGYTF	TGCGCCAGCAGCCAAGAGGACAGACGCTATGGCTACACCTTC
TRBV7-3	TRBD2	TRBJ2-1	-	CASSLGLAGRYNEQFF	TGTGCCAGCAGCTTAGGACTAGCGGGACGGTACAATGAGCAGTTCTTC
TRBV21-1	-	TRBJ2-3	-	CASSKPFRGRLAGNPAEGTDTQYF	TGTGCCAGCAGCAAACCCTTCAGGGGCAGACTAGCAGGGAACCCGGCGGAGGGCACAGATACGCAGTATTTT
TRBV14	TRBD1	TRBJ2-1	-	CASSANRGQSSYNEQFF	TGTGCCAGCAGCGCAAACAGGGGCCAAAGCTCCTACAATGAGCAGTTCTTC
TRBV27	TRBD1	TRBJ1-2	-	CASSSKGQGTFNYGYTF	TGTGCCAGCAGTTCCAAAGGACAGGGAACATTTAACTATGGCTACACCTTC
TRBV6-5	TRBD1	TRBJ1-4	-	CASSYRGQTNEKLFF	TGTGCCAGCAGTTACCGGGGACAGACTAATGAAAAACTGTTTTTT
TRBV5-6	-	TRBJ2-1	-	CASSRRGLRNEQFF	TGTGCCAGCAGCCGGCGTGGACTGCGCAATGAGCAGTTCTTC
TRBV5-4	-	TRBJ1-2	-	CASSLAANYGYTF	TGTGCCAGCAGCTTGGCGGCTAACTATGGCTACACCTTC
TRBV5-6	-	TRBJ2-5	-	CASTPGAGKETQYF	TGTGCCAGCACCCCGGGAGCGGGTAAAGAGACCCAGTACTTC
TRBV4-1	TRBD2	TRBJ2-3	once	CASSQEQTSERTDTQYF	TGCGCCAGCAGCCAAGAACAGACTAGCGAGAGGACAGATACGCAGTATTTT
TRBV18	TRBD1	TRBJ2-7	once	CASSSRQGAAYEQYF	TGTGCCAGCTCATCCCGACAGGGGGCGGCCTACGAGCAGTACTTC
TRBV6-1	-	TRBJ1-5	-	CASFNLGSAYQPQHF	TGTGCCAGCTTTAACCTTGGGAGTGCTTATCAGCCCCAGCATTTT
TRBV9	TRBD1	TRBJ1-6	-	CASSGGQGLYSPLHF	TGTGCCAGCAGCGGGGGACAGGGATTATATTCACCCCTCCACTTT
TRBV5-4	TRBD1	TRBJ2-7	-	CASSTKTGNEQYF	TGTGCCAGCAGCACCAAGACAGGGAACGAGCAGTACTTC
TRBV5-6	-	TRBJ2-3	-	CASSLSGTDTQYF	TGTGCCAGCAGCCTTTCAGGCACAGATACGCAGTATTTT
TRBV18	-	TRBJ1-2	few	CASSRAGEGTF	TGTGCCAGCTCACGGGCGGGAGAGGGCACCTTC
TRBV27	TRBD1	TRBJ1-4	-	CASAIGTGGEKLFF	TGTGCCAGCGCGATCGGGACAGGGGGTGAAAAACTGTTTTTT
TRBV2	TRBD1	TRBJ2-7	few	CASDRGPYEQYF	TGTGCCAGCGACAGGGGACCCTACGAGCAGTACTTC
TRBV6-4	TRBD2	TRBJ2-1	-	CASSPGLAGGDEQFF	TGTGCCAGCAGCCCGGGACTAGCGGGAGGCGATGAGCAGTTCTTC
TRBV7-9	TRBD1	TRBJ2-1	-	CASNEGAWQFNEQFF	TGTGCCAGCAACGAGGGGGCGTGGCAATTCAATGAGCAGTTCTTC
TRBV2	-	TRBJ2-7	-	CASGPGFSYEQYF	TGTGCCAGCGGCCCAGGGTTCTCCTACGAGCAGTACTTC
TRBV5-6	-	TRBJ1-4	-	CASSWGGRSEKLFF	TGTGCCAGCAGCTGGGGAGGGCGATCCGAAAAACTGTTTTTT
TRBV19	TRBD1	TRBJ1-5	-	CASSVQGASNQPQHF	TGTGCCAGTAGCGTACAGGGGGCGAGCAATCAGCCCCAGCATTTT
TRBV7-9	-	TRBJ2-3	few	CSSSLGVVGSTDTQYF	TGTTCCAGCAGCTTAGGGGTAGTCGGGAGCACAGATACGCAGTATTTT
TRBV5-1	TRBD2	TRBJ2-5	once	CASRITSGGREQYF	TGCGCCAGCAGAATTACTAGCGGGGGGCGGGAGCAGTACTTC
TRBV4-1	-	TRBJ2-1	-	CASSKDRYNEQFF	TGCGCCAGCAGCAAAGACAGATACAATGAGCAGTTCTTC
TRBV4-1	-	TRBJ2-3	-	CASSQDRGLTDTQYF	TGCGCCAGCAGCCAAGACCGGGGACTCACGGATACGCAGTATTTT
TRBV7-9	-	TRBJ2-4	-	CSSSLITKGDIQYF	TGTTCCAGCAGCTTAATAACCAAAGGGGACATTCAGTACTTC
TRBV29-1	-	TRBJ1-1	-	CSVAGGAGIEAFF	TGCAGCGTTGCGGGGGGCGCGGGGATTGAAGCTTTCTTT
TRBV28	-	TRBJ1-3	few	CASRFGGAGNTIYF	TGTGCCAGCAGATTCGGGGGGGCTGGAAACACCATATATTTT
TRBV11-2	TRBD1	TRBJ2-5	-	CASSPQGAGETQYF	TGTGCCAGCAGCCCGCAGGGGGCGGGGGAGACCCAGTACTTC
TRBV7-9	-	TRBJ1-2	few	CASSLGGRRDNTF	TGTGCCAGCAGCTTAGGTGGTAGGCGGGATAACACCTTC